The 31 T cell receptor beta chains reported below all come from one sample, sequenced in a study of T cell repertoires in cytomegalovirus infection. The antigens for these receptors are not known. TCRdb independently ran MiXCR on the reads; one entry per CDR3 protein. The sample gives roughly 700,000 distinct CDR3 sequences, 33% of which show up once; about 18% is in the top ten. Material: cultured PBMCs, obtained from culture after CMV antigen stimulation. Source of these receptors: a human donor in good health (CMV status not recorded). Some clones in this sample may be carry-over from other donors' samples.

The V gene is TRBV12-3 or TRBV12-4, the J gene TRBJ2-1; tentatively, D is TRBD1 (5 bases). V was pared by 6 bases and J by 0 bases, with 21 bases between. The CDR3 is made up of 18 amino acids. CDR3 amino acids: CASRPWVLGRDSYNEQFF. The CDR3, as DNA: TGTGCCAGCAGACCATGGGTCCTTGGCAGGGACTCCTACAATGAGCAGTTCTTC.

This sequence joins TRBV7-6 and TRBJ1-3; perhaps TRBD1 as D (5 bases). Germline V gives CDR1 SGHVS, CDR2 FNYEAQ. The CDR3 is made up of 17 amino acids. V was pared by 3 bases and J by 0 bases, with 15 bases between. The CDR3 DNA sequence: TGTGCCAGCAGCTTTTCGCGGGGGAGACTCTCTGGAAACACCATATATTTT. It is translated as CASSFSRGRLSGNTIYF. Using reference TRBV7-6 and TRBJ1-3 for the parts outside the CDR3, the full variable domain is GAGVSQSPRYKVTKRGQDVALRCDPISGHVSLYWYRQALGQGPEFLTYFNYEAQQDKSGLPNDRFSAERPEGSISTLTIQRTEQRDSAMYRCASSFSRGRLSGNTIYFGEGSWLTVV.

This clonotype has only a few counts. This chain uses TRBV4-1 with TRBJ1-5; D is unclear. V was trimmed by 1 base and J by 1 base, leaving 8 bases between them. The CDR3 totals 15 residues. The germline gives CDR1 MGHRA, CDR2 YSYEKL. Here the CDR3 DNA reads TGCGCCAGCAGCCAAGGAGACACGAGCAATCAGCCCCAGCATTTT. It is translated as CASSQGDTSNQPQHF.

This clonotype was seen only a few times. The J gene is TRBJ2-3, the V gene TRBV11-3; 10 bases are a match to TRBD2. In germline, CDR1 is SGHNT, CDR2 YENEEA. V lost 5 bases, J lost 6 bases, and 8 bases stayed unmatched. This CDR3 contains 15 residues. The DNA of the CDR3 is TGTGCCAGCAGCCAGGGTCAGCGGGGGGGCGATACGCAGTATTTT. Residues: CASSQGQRGGDTQYF. The whole variable domain, remainder taken from reference TRBV11-3 and TRBJ2-3, is EAGVVQSPRYKIIEKKQPVAFWCNPISGHNTLYWYLQNLGQGPELLIRYENEEAVDDSQLPKDRFSAERLKGVDSTLKIQPAELGDSAVYLCASSQGQRGGDTQYFGPGTRLTVL.

This clonotype was observed a few times. This chain connects TRBV28 to TRBJ2-5; TRBD2 aligns across 10 bases. The CDR3 loop spans 16 amino acids. Germline V gives CDR1 MDHEN, CDR2 SYDVKM. V was pared by 3 bases and J by 5 bases, with 9 bases of the junction left unmatched. Here the CDR3 DNA reads TGTGCCAGCAGTTTCCTGAGCGGGGGGGCGGGGGAGACCCAGTACTTC. Protein product: CASSFLSGGAGETQYF.

The sample holds a few counts of this clonotype. The rearrangement uses TRBV12-3 or TRBV12-4 and TRBJ2-3; tentative D call: TRBD1 (7 bases). The CDR3 covers 17 residues. V was cut by 3 bases and J by 0 bases, with 16 bases left in between. The CDR3 region is CASSLGGTDRSTDTQYF. DNA for the CDR3: TGTGCCAGCAGTTTGGGCGGGACAGACCGTAGCACAGATACGCAGTATTTT.

In its sample, this clonotype was seen many times. V gene TRBV7-8 combines with J gene TRBJ1-4; D is ambiguous. From germline, CDR1 is SGHVS and CDR2 FQNEAQ. V lost 1 base, J lost 7 bases, and 13 bases lay in between. This CDR3 is built from 15 residues. Here the CDR3 reads CASSLGRLGSEKLFF. The DNA for the CDR3 is TGTGCCAGCAGCTTAGGCAGACTGGGATCTGAAAAACTGTTTTTT.

This clonotype showed up just a few times. The chain links TRBV12-3 or TRBV12-4 to TRBJ2-1; TRBD2 might be the D (7 bases). CDR3 length: 17 residues. The V end lost 5 bases, the J end lost 4 bases, and 21 bases lay between the germline ends. CDR3 amino acids: CASSGRAWGGAYNEQFF. The CDR3 region has the DNA TGTGCCAGCAGTGGCCGGGCGTGGGGGGGGGCGTACAATGAGCAGTTCTTC.

On this clonotype itself: This could be a read error, since a much larger clone is one nucleotide away. The chain employs TRBV7-8 and TRBJ2-3; D remains ambiguous. Gene TRBJ1-5 matches the end of the DNA better, so the J call may be wrong. CDR3 length: 16 amino acids. CDR1 and CDR2 (germline): SGHVS, FQNEAQ. In DNA form, the CDR3 reads TGTGCCAGCAGCTTATTTCTAGCGGGGTCCGCAGATACGCAGCATTTT. Translation gives CASSLFLAGSADTQHF.

This clonotype turned up a few times. The rearrangement joins TRBV7-2 to TRBJ2-5; 7 nucleotides align to TRBD2. The CDR3 spans 14 residues. CDR1 is SGHTA, CDR2 FQGNSA, per germline. V shed 1 base and J 4 bases; nucleotides not matched to a gene: 3. CDR3 nucleotides: TGTGCCAGCAGCTTAGGCGGGGAGGGAGAGACCCAGTACTTC. This encodes CASSLGGEGETQYF.

The J gene is TRBJ1-3, the V gene TRBV12-3 or TRBV12-4; D remains ambiguous. The CDR3 sequence is 16 residues long. Trimming stripped 5 bases from V and 0 bases from J, with 14 bases between. CDR3 DNA: TGTGCCAGCAGTATTAGGGCCCGAACCTCTGGAAACACCATATATTTT. Its translation is CASSIRARTSGNTIYF.

The chain is built from TRBV10-3 and TRBJ2-5; TRBD2 agrees at 7 bases. CDR1 is ENHRY and CDR2 is SYGVKD in the germline V gene. V shed 0 bases, J shed 1 base, and the junction held 2 bases outside the gene matches. The CDR3 loop spans 15 amino acids. For the CDR3, the DNA is TGTGCCATCAGTGAGTCGTGGGGGGGCCAAGAGACCCAGTACTTC. It is translated as CAISESWGGQETQYF.

The chain has TRBV5-4 and TRBJ2-3; D unresolved. The V gene lost 4 bases and the J gene lost 2 bases, with 8 bases spanning the gap. The CDR3 has 13 amino acids. CDR1 is SGHNT and CDR2 is YYREEE in the germline V gene (reference sequence). CDR3 region: CASSGPYTDTQYF. As DNA, the CDR3 is TGTGCCAGCAGCGGACCCTACACAGATACGCAGTATTTT.

This clonotype showed up just once. The chain links TRBV18 to TRBJ1-1; tentatively, D is TRBD1 (6 bases). V lost 3 bases and J lost 3, with 17 bases in between. Germline CDR1 KGHSH, CDR2 LQKENI. This CDR3 has 16 amino acids. Here the CDR3 reads CASSPWTARRDTEAFF. CDR3 in DNA: TGTGCCAGCTCACCTTGGACAGCTCGGAGGGACACTGAAGCTTTCTTT.

The genes are TRBV28 and TRBJ1-2; D is unclear. Trimming took off 4 bases at V and 0 bases at J, with 12 bases between the two ends. This CDR3 is 15 amino acids long. The germline CDR1 and CDR2 sequences are MDHEN and SYDVKM. CDR3 sequence reads: CASSSQGPANYGYTF. As DNA, the CDR3 is TGTGCCAGCAGTTCACAAGGTCCAGCTAACTATGGCTACACCTTC.

The chain recombines TRBV6-2 or TRBV6-3 with TRBJ2-5; the match to TRBD2 covers 11 bases. V shed 6 bases, J shed 1 base, and the junction held 4 bases outside the gene matches. The germline gives CDR1 MNHEY, CDR2 SVGEGT. This CDR3 contains 15 residues. The chain's CDR3 is CASRISGGAQETQYF. DNA for the CDR3: TGTGCCAGCAGAATTAGCGGGGGGGCCCAAGAGACCCAGTACTTC.

The count of this clonotype is one. J is TRBJ2-1 and V is TRBV12-3 or TRBV12-4; 9 bases agree with TRBD2. V lost 6 bases to trimming and J lost 9 bases; unmatched junction nucleotides: 15. The CDR3 runs 16 residues. CDR3 in DNA: TGTGCCAGCAGGGGGGGGGTGGGACTAGCCGTCGGTGAGCAGTTCTTC. It yields the protein CASRGGVGLAVGEQFF.

In its sample, this clonotype was seen a few times. The rearrangement joins TRBV6-6 to TRBJ1-6; weak D call: TRBD1 (6 bases). CDR1 is MNHNY and CDR2 is SVGAGI in the germline V gene (reference sequence). Deletions cut 5 bases from V and 3 bases from J, with 14 bases between. The CDR3 sequence is 16 residues long. CDR3 coding DNA: TGTGCCAGCAGTGCAAGACAGGCCAGCTATAATTCACCCCTCCACTTT. This translates into CASSARQASYNSPLHF.

This clonotype came up a few times. This chain joins TRBV12-3 or TRBV12-4 and TRBJ2-1, with TRBD2 matching over 15 bases. J gave up 0 bases and V 6 bases, and 21 bases lay outside the gene matches. The CDR3 loop spans 23 amino acids. This CDR3 is CASSSPKVPRTSGRASSYNEQFF. The CDR3 nucleotides read TGTGCCAGCAGCTCCCCTAAGGTGCCCCGGACTAGCGGGAGGGCGAGCTCCTACAATGAGCAGTTCTTC.

This clonotype was found a few times. The CDR3 protein is CASRTPGTGSYNEQFF. The CDR3 bases are TGTGCCAGTCGAACCCCCGGGACAGGGTCCTACAATGAGCAGTTCTTC. The chain employs TRBV6-1 and TRBJ2-1; TRBD1 matches 9 bases. The CDR3 extends over 16 amino acids. CDR1 MNHNS and CDR2 SASEGT come from the germline V gene. Trimming cost V 9 bases and J 1 base; bases outside gene matches: 10.

J is TRBJ2-1 and V is TRBV29-1, with 10 bases matching TRBD2. This CDR3 has 15 residues. Germline V gene lookup returns CDR1 SQVTM and CDR2 ANQGSEA. V lost 6 bases to trimming and J lost 0 bases; unmatched junction nucleotides: 5. The CDR3 protein is CSVGLALSSYNEQFF. CDR3 nucleotide sequence: TGCAGCGTGGGACTAGCGCTGAGCTCCTACAATGAGCAGTTCTTC.

The rearrangement links TRBV7-8 to TRBJ2-2, with D perhaps matching TRBD1 (5 bases). CDR1 is SGHVS, CDR2 FQNEAQ, per germline. Trimming took off 3 bases at V and 5 bases at J, with 13 bases between the two ends. The CDR3 totals 15 residues. The chain's CDR3 is CASSFRTLVTGELFF. The CDR3 region has the DNA TGTGCCAGCAGCTTCAGGACACTTGTTACCGGGGAGCTGTTTTTT.

The J gene is TRBJ1-5, the V gene TRBV4-1, with TRBD1 matching 7 bases. CDR1 is MGHRA and CDR2 is YSYEKL in the germline V gene. V lost 0 bases to trimming and J lost 5 bases; unmatched junction nucleotides: 16. This CDR3 spans 19 amino acids. As DNA, the CDR3 is TGCGCCAGCAGCCAAGAAGATGCGGATCACACAGGGGAAGATCAGCCCCAGCATTTT. Translating it yields CASSQEDADHTGEDQPQHF.

This clonotype came up many times. V and J are TRBV7-2 and TRBJ2-1, with TRBD2 matching over 13 bases. V was pared by 2 bases and J by 8 bases, with 3 bases of the junction left unmatched. Germline lookup yields CDR1 SGHTA and CDR2 FQGNSA. This CDR3 has 15 amino acids. In DNA, the CDR3 is TGTGCCAGCAGCTTAAGGACTAGCGGGAGTGATGAGCAGTTCTTC. It codes for CASSLRTSGSDEQFF. Full variable domain (rest looked up from reference TRBV7-2 and TRBJ2-1): GAGVSQSPSNKVTEKGKDVELRCDPISGHTALYWYRQSLGQGLEFLIYFQGNSAPDKSGLPSDRFSAERTGGSVSTLTIQRTQQEDSAVYLCASSLRTSGSDEQFFGPGTRLTVL.

The chain uses TRBV5-1 and TRBJ2-1; 12 nucleotides align to TRBD2. The trim removed 3 bases at V and 10 bases at J, leaving 14 bases unmatched. This CDR3 contains 17 residues. Per germline, CDR1 SGHRS and CDR2 YFSETQ. CDR3 loop: CASSSLATSGSRREQFF. CDR3 in DNA: TGCGCCAGCAGCTCCCTAGCGACTAGCGGGAGTAGAAGGGAGCAGTTCTTC. The full variable domain, its missing parts supplied by reference TRBV5-1 and TRBJ2-1, is KAGVTQTPRYLIKTRGQQVTLSCSPISGHRSVSWYQQTPGQGLQFLFEYFSETQRNKGNFPGRFSGRQFSNSRSEMNVSTLELGDSALYLCASSSLATSGSRREQFFGPGTRLTVL.

Only one count was recorded for this clonotype. This rearrangement joins TRBV6-2 or TRBV6-3 to TRBJ2-3; TRBD2 aligns across 7 bases. Germline V gene sequence: CDR1 MNHEY, CDR2 SVGEGT. J lost 4 bases, V lost 5 bases, and 9 bases had no gene match. CDR3 length equals 15 residues. The CDR3 region has the DNA TGTGCCAGCAGTCGGGACTATCCGAGGGCAGATACGCAGTATTTT. Its translation is CASSRDYPRADTQYF.

This clonotype was detected only a few times. V usage is TRBV7-9 and J usage is TRBJ2-3; D is unclear. This CDR3 is 15 amino acids long. Trimming left V 3 bases short and J 2 bases short, with 12 bases between. CDR1 is SEHNR, CDR2 FQNEAQ, per germline (reference sequence). DNA for the CDR3: TGTGCCAGCAGCTTTCGCCGAAAGGACACAGATACGCAGTATTTT. The encoded protein is CASSFRRKDTDTQYF.

The sample holds a few counts of this clonotype. V usage is TRBV5-4 and J usage is TRBJ2-7; 9 bases align to TRBD2. Germline-derived CDR1 and CDR2 are SGHNT and YYREEE (reference sequence). This CDR3 is built from 14 residues. With V trimmed by 10 bases and J by 0 bases, 8 bases remained unmatched. CDR3 residues: CASSSGKSSYEQYF. The CDR3 region has the DNA TGTGCCTCGTCTAGCGGGAAGAGCTCCTACGAGCAGTACTTC.

The chain links TRBV6-2 or TRBV6-3 to TRBJ2-5; 12 bases map to TRBD2. This CDR3 spans 16 amino acids. V lost 2 bases and J lost 4; bases outside the gene matches: 5. The germline CDR1 and CDR2 sequences are MNHEY and SVGEGT. The CDR3 DNA reads as TGTGCCAGCAGTTACGCACTAGCGGGAGGAGGAGAGACCCAGTACTTC. Its translation is CASSYALAGGGETQYF.

This clonotype appeared a few times. This sequence joins TRBV24-1 and TRBJ2-1; 14 nucleotides align to TRBD2. The CDR3 is 21 amino acids. Germline V gives CDR1 KGHDR, CDR2 SFDVKD. V shed 7 bases and J 3 bases; nucleotides not matched to a gene: 19. CDR3 DNA: TGTGCCACCAGAATTCTACCGGGACAGGGGACTAGCGGGAGTAACTACAATGAGCAGTTCTTC. It is translated as CATRILPGQGTSGSNYNEQFF.

The chain has TRBV2 and TRBJ2-2; 7 nucleotides line up with TRBD1. V was pared by 5 bases and J by 4 bases, with 7 bases of the junction left unmatched. CDR3 length: 15 amino acids. Looked up from germline, CDR1 is SNHLY and CDR2 is FYNNEI. This chain's CDR3 is CASSPHEGATGELFF. In nucleotides, the CDR3 is TGTGCCAGCAGTCCCCATGAGGGGGCCACCGGGGAGCTGTTTTTT.